The entry that follows covers one T cell receptor beta chain sequence. Its antigen is currently unknown. Trimming shortened V by 5 bases and J by 0 bases, and 9 bases separated the two germline ends. The germline V gene has CDR1 SGHRS and CDR2 YFSETQ. The CDR3 is 15 amino acids. The split of CD4+ cells yielded CD45RA+ naive and CD45RA-negative memory subsets. TCRdb's copy holds only in-frame clones and misses some; the assay was immunoSEQ multiplex PCR. The sample includes 2 million to 2.5 million clones, nearly 97% of them seen just once. This sample stems from a study of shared clonotypes between healthy human individuals. Study outcomes and limitations: The genetic and exposure-history diversity represented was limited by few donors.

The sequenced sample consisted of naive CD4+ T cells sorted from blood. Subset indicated: CD45RA+ positively selected. The sequence came from a man between 18 and 35 years old in good health. V and J are TRBV5-1 and TRBJ1-6; D not certain. The CDR3 nucleotides read TGCGCCAGCAGTTCGACGGGCTCCTATAATTCACCCCTCCACTTT. Translating gives CASSSTGSYNSPLHF. Full variable domain (remainder filled in from reference TRBV5-1 and TRBJ1-6): KAGVTQTPRYLIKTRGQQVTLSCSPISGHRSVSWYQQTPGQGLQFLFEYFSETQRNKGNFPGRFSGRQFSNSRSEMNVSTLELGDSALYLCASSSTGSYNSPLHFGNGTRLTVT.